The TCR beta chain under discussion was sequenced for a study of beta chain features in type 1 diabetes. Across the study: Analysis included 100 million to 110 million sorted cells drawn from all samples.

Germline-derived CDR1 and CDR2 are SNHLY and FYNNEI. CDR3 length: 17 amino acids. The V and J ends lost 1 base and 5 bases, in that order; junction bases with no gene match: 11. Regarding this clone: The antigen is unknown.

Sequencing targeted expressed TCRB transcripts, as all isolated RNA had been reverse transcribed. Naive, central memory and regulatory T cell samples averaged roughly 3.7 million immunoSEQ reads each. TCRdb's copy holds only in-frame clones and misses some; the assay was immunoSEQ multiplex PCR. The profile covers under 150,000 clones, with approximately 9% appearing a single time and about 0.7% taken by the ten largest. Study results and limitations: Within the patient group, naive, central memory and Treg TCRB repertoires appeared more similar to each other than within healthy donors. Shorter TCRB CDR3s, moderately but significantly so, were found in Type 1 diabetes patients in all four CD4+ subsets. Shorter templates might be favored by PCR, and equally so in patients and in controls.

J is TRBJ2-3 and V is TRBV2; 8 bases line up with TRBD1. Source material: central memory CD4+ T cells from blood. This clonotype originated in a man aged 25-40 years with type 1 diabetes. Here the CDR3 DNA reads TGTGCCAGCAGTGAAGTAGTGGCAGGGGGCGCCGAAGATACGCAGTATTTT. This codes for CASSEVVAGGAEDTQYF. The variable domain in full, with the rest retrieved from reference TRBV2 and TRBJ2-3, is EPEVTQTPSHQVTQMGQEVILRCVPISNHLYFYWYRQILGQKVEFLVSFYNNEISEKSEIFDDQFSVERPDGSNFTLKIRSTKLEDSAMYFCASSEVVAGGAEDTQYFGPGTRLTVL.